These T cell receptor beta chains were read from a single sample in a study of long-term antiretroviral therapy in people with HIV. TCRdb keeps only in-frame clones here, not all; method: immunoSEQ multiplex PCR. Among some 16,000 clones listed, 85% to 90% were seen once. The sequences come from unsorted PBMCs, collected 0.7 years before starting antiretroviral therapy. These receptors all come from a man aged 50 to 59 with HIV. Both conserved end residues are part of each CDR3. A D gene is named only where the DNA matches it firmly. Expanded clones get a size class; other rows say once, few or many, or leave the size out.

d_call	v_call	j_call	clone_size	cdr3_nt	cdr3_aa
-	TRBV7-6	TRBJ2-6	-	TGTGCCAGCAGCTTAGCTGGCTCTGGGGCCAACGTCCTGACTTTC	CASSLAGSGANVLTF
-	TRBV6-5	TRBJ2-2	few	TGTGCCAGCAGACAAGAGGGAACCACCGGGGAGCTGTTTTTT	CASRQEGTTGELFF
TRBD1	TRBV5-1	TRBJ1-1	-	TGCGCCAGCAGCCTGGACCGGACAGGGGAAGCTTTCTTT	CASSLDRTGEAFF
-	TRBV5-1	TRBJ2-3	-	TGCGCCAGCAGCTTGGGAGTCGTAAGGGTGGGTTACACAGATACGCAGTATTTT	CASSLGVVRVGYTDTQYF
-	TRBV11-2	TRBJ2-1	-	TGTGCCAGCAGCCCGAAGTTTTACAGCTCCTACAATGAGCAGTTCTTC	CASSPKFYSSYNEQFF
TRBD2	TRBV7-7	TRBJ2-3	-	TGTGCTAGCAGCTTAGGACTAGCGGCAGATACGCAGTATTTT	CASSLGLAADTQYF
-	TRBV7-3	TRBJ2-7	once	TGTGCCAGCAGCTTATTGGGCGGGGCCTACGAGCAGTACTTC	CASSLLGGAYEQYF
TRBD1	TRBV6-5	TRBJ2-7	-	TGTGCCAGCAGTACTAAGGGACAGAATGAGCAGTACTTC	CASSTKGQNEQYF
TRBD1	TRBV9	TRBJ1-4	few	TGTGCCAGCAGCGGGACAGGGGGCGGGAGGACTAATGAAAAACTGTTTTTT	CASSGTGGGRTNEKLFF
-	TRBV27	TRBJ1-1	-	TGTGCCAGCAGTTTAACCCCGGGGGCGGGAGGGGAAGCTTTCTTT	CASSLTPGAGGEAFF
-	TRBV5-4	TRBJ2-7	-	TGTGCCAGCAGCTTGGGAGGGGCCTACTCCTACGAGCAGTACTTC	CASSLGGAYSYEQYF
TRBD1	TRBV10-3	TRBJ1-1	-	TGTGCCATCAGGACAGGGGGCCCTTTGAACACTGAAGCTTTCTTT	CAIRTGGPLNTEAFF
-	TRBV18	TRBJ2-7	-	TGTGCCAGCTCACACAAACAAGGAGACTACGAGCAGTACTTC	CASSHKQGDYEQYF
-	TRBV28	TRBJ1-6	-	TGTGCCAGCAGTTTATTCGCGCACAACTTATGGGGTTCACCCCTCCACTTT	CASSLFAHNLWGSPLHF
-	TRBV5-1	TRBJ2-5	-	TGCGCCAGCAGCTTGGTCTCGGGGGGCGAAGAGACCCAGTACTTC	CASSLVSGGEETQYF
-	TRBV2	TRBJ1-6	-	TGTGCCAGCAGTGCTCAGGGTTCCTATAATTCACCCCTCCACTTT	CASSAQGSYNSPLHF
-	TRBV19	TRBJ1-1	few	TGTGCCAGTAGTATACTCGAACGGAACACTGAAGCTTTCTTT	CASSILERNTEAFF
TRBD2	TRBV7-7	TRBJ2-2	few	TGTGCTAGCAGCCTCTTGGCGGGGGAGGAGCTGTTTTTT	CASSLLAGEELFF
-	TRBV5-1	TRBJ2-5	-	TGCGCCAGCAGCTTGGTAGGGACACCCCAAGAGACCCAGTACTTC	CASSLVGTPQETQYF
-	TRBV19	TRBJ1-5	few	TGTGCCAGTAGTATTGACCACAATCAGCCCCAGCATTTT	CASSIDHNQPQHF
-	TRBV2	TRBJ2-2	-	TGTGCCAGCAGTGAATGGGTCACCGGGGAGCTGTTTTTT	CASSEWVTGELFF
-	TRBV7-8	TRBJ1-5	-	TGTGCCAGCAGTCCCCTAGGAAGAGGGGATGGGTCCCAGCATTTT	CASSPLGRGDGSQHF
-	TRBV5-1	TRBJ2-7	-	TGCGCCAGCAGCTCAGATCAGGCCGGCGAGCAGTACTTC	CASSSDQAGEQYF
-	TRBV7-3	TRBJ1-2	-	TGTGCCAGCAGCCCTTTTGGGGGGTTAGACTATGGCTACACCTTC	CASSPFGGLDYGYTF
TRBD1	TRBV5-5	TRBJ2-3	-	TGTGCCAGCATCTTTGGACAGGACACAGATACGCAGTATTTT	CASIFGQDTDTQYF
-	TRBV2	TRBJ2-6	-	TGTGCCAGCAGTGAGGCCGAATCAAGCGCCAACGTCCTGACTTTC	CASSEAESSANVLTF
TRBD1	TRBV10-3	TRBJ2-5	-	TGTGCCATCAGTGGTGACAGGGCCTGGCAGGAGACCCAGTACTTC	CAISGDRAWQETQYF
-	TRBV7-3	TRBJ2-7	-	TGTGCCAGCAGCTTAAGGCAGGACTCCTACGAGCAGTACTTC	CASSLRQDSYEQYF
-	TRBV30	TRBJ2-3	-	TGTGCCTGGAGTTATAGTTTTTCTTCAGATACGCAGTATTTT	CAWSYSFSSDTQYF
-	TRBV9	TRBJ2-2	-	TGTGCCAGCAGCGTAGCTCTGGGGTCCGGGGAGCTGTTTTTT	CASSVALGSGELFF
-	TRBV18	TRBJ1-4	-	TGTGCCAGCTCACCAAGGCGACCTAGAGTCTGGGAGAAACTGTTTTTT	CASSPRRPRVWEKLFF
-	TRBV28	TRBJ2-7	-	TGTGCCAGCAGTTTAACAGCCTCCTACGAGCAGTACTTC	CASSLTASYEQYF
-	TRBV25-1	TRBJ2-7	-	TGTGCCAGCAGTGGGACAATCTCCTACGAGCAGTACTTC	CASSGTISYEQYF
-	TRBV28	TRBJ2-4	-	TGTGCCAGCAGTTTAATGTCAAACATTCAGTACTTC	CASSLMSNIQYF
-	TRBV19	TRBJ2-5	-	TGTGCCAGTAGTCCGTCAGGGCTTCAAGAGACCCAGTACTTC	CASSPSGLQETQYF
TRBD2	TRBV11-2	TRBJ2-7	-	TGTGCCAGCAGCCCCGATCGACGGGGGGGCTCCTACGAGCAGTACTTC	CASSPDRRGGSYEQYF
-	TRBV6-1	TRBJ1-2	-	TGTGCCAGCTCTTGGGGGGCAACTAACTATGGCTACACCTTC	CASSWGATNYGYTF
TRBD1	TRBV5-1	TRBJ1-3	-	TGCGCCAGCAGCTTGCCAGCAGGGGGCCCCGGGAACACCATATATTTT	CASSLPAGGPGNTIYF
-	TRBV13	TRBJ1-2	-	TGTGCCAGCAGCCACGTCCCCGGGGTGGCAGTAGCCGACTATGGCTACACCTTC	CASSHVPGVAVADYGYTF
-	TRBV27	TRBJ2-5	-	TGTGCCAGCAGTTTATTTCCCAGCGGAGAGACCCAGTACTTC	CASSLFPSGETQYF
-	TRBV4-1	TRBJ1-3	medium-sized	TGCGCCAGCAGCCAAGGGGACGGTGGAAACACCATATATTTT	CASSQGDGGNTIYF
-	TRBV6-5	TRBJ2-5	-	TGTGCCAGCAGTTACCTATTGGAAGAGACCCAGTACTTC	CASSYLLEETQYF
TRBD2	TRBV7-3	TRBJ2-3	-	TGTGCCAGCAGCTACCCCAGTGTTAGCGGGGGAGTAGATACGCAGTATTTT	CASSYPSVSGGVDTQYF
-	TRBV5-4	TRBJ2-5	-	TGTGCCAGCAGCTTTGTCGCCGAATTGGGGCTGGAGACCCAGTACTTC	CASSFVAELGLETQYF
-	TRBV7-8	TRBJ1-6	-	TGTGCCAGCAGCTTAGGGGCAGGGGAATATTCACCCCTCCACTTT	CASSLGAGEYSPLHF
-	TRBV5-6	TRBJ2-4	-	TGTGCCAGCAGCTTGGAGGGGAACCCGCGAGACTTC	CASSLEGNPRDF
-	TRBV6-5	TRBJ2-1	medium-sized	TGTGCCAGCAGAATCGGGGGTATCGATGAGCAGTTCTTC	CASRIGGIDEQFF
-	TRBV6-1	TRBJ1-1	-	TGTGCCAGCAGTGAAGTCGCGGAGAGTGAAGCTTTCTTT	CASSEVAESEAFF
TRBD1	TRBV6-1	TRBJ2-7	-	TGTGCCAGCGTAGCGACAGGGCTCCACTACGAGCAGTACTTC	CASVATGLHYEQYF
-	TRBV5-1	TRBJ2-5	-	TGCGCCAGTACTACAGGGACCGGGGAGACCCAGTACTTC	CASTTGTGETQYF
TRBD2	TRBV7-3	TRBJ2-3	-	TGTGCCAGCAGCTTAACGGGTGGACTAGACGAGAGGTTT	CASSLTGGLDERF
-	TRBV19	TRBJ2-7	-	TGTGCCAGTAGTAGGCGGCAGGATTACGAGCAGTACTTC	CASSRRQDYEQYF
-	TRBV6-6	TRBJ2-1	once	TGTGCCAGCAGGGCAGCCGTTCTGAATGAGCAGTTCTTC	CASRAAVLNEQFF
-	TRBV5-1	TRBJ1-6	-	TGCGCCAGCAGCGTGGAGGGGAATTCACCCCTCCACTTT	CASSVEGNSPLHF
-	TRBV18	TRBJ2-5	once	TGTGCCAGCTCACCACGCTGGGGGCGAGAGACCCAGTACTTC	CASSPRWGRETQYF
-	TRBV6-6	TRBJ1-2	-	TGTGCCAGCAGTTACGGGCAGCAGTACACCTTC	CASSYGQQYTF
TRBD1	TRBV10-2	TRBJ2-1	once	TGCGCCAGCAGTGAAAGAGGGGGACAGTTGGGGAATGAGCAGTTCTTC	CASSERGGQLGNEQFF